The 30 T cell receptor beta chains presented below share a single source sample, sequenced in a study of blood T cell repertoires in COVID-19. Some clones are missing from TCRdb's copy, which holds only in-frame ones; the method was immunoSEQ multiplex PCR. The sample has over 120,000 clones, about three quarters seen once; the top ten hold around 4.8%. Sequencing was done on a sample of peripheral blood. The receptors originated from an elderly woman with active or convalescent COVID-19.

The chain carries TRBV18 and TRBJ1-1, with 9 bases identical to TRBD1. With 1 base clipped from V and 0 bases from J, the junction kept 3 bases outside the gene matches. There are 16 residues in the CDR3. Germline V gene sequence: CDR1 KGHSH, CDR2 LQKENI. CDR3 coding DNA: TGTGCCAGCTCACCACAGGGACAGGGCGTGAACACTGAAGCTTTCTTT. Translation gives CASSPQGQGVNTEAFF.

The genes are TRBV7-2 and TRBJ2-4; 8 nucleotides align to TRBD1. V gave up 4 bases and J gave up 7 bases; unmatched junction bases: 3. Germline V gene data show CDR1 as SGHTA and CDR2 as FQGNSA. CDR3 length: 13 residues. The CDR3 loop reads CASSSRQGNIQYF. In DNA form, the CDR3 reads TGTGCCAGCAGCTCCCGACAGGGGAACATTCAGTACTTC.

The chain is built from TRBV9 and TRBJ2-5; 9 bases line up with TRBD2. V dropped 0 bases and J dropped 5; count of bases not matched to a gene: 11. The CDR3 contains 17 residues. CDR1 and CDR2 from the germline V gene are SGDLS and YYNGEE. The CDR3 DNA sequence: TGTGCCAGCAGCGTAGGTCTTAGCGGGGGCCGCGGGGAGACCCAGTACTTC. Amino acid sequence: CASSVGLSGGRGETQYF.

This sequence joins TRBV5-1 and TRBJ2-2; TRBD2 is a possible D gene (5 bases). Trimming cost V 2 bases and J 3 bases, with 14 bases left between them. This CDR3 is 16 amino acids long. The germline V gene encodes CDR1 SGHRS and CDR2 YFSETQ. The CDR3 nucleotides are TGCGCCAGCAGCTTTGGACTCAACGCGGACACCGGGGAGCTGTTTTTT. This encodes CASSFGLNADTGELFF. Based on the CDR3 plus reference TRBV5-1 and TRBJ2-2, the full variable domain is KAGVTQTPRYLIKTRGQQVTLSCSPISGHRSVSWYQQTPGQGLQFLFEYFSETQRNKGNFPGRFSGRQFSNSRSEMNVSTLELGDSALYLCASSFGLNADTGELFFGEGSRLTVL.

The V gene is TRBV19, the J gene TRBJ2-3, with a weak D call TRBD2 (5 bases). This CDR3 is built from 15 residues. Germline V gene data show CDR1 as LNHDA and CDR2 as SQIVND (reference sequence). The germline V and J ends were trimmed by 4 bases and 3 bases, with 14 bases remaining between them. Here the CDR3 reads CASSRVVAPTDTQYF. CDR3 DNA: TGTGCCAGTAGTAGGGTGGTAGCGCCAACAGATACGCAGTATTTT.

The CDR3 sequence is CASSLSTSYEQYF. CDR3 nucleotide sequence: TGTGCCAGCAGTCTAAGCACCTCCTACGAGCAGTACTTC. The chain has TRBV12-3 or TRBV12-4 and TRBJ2-7; D not resolved. The CDR3 has 13 residues. The ends were cut back, 5 bases at V and 0 bases at J, with 8 bases in the middle.

Turning to this clone: A read error may account for a junction end that differs from germline. The chain recombines TRBV7-7 with TRBJ2-7; TRBD1 matches at 9 bases. Per germline, CDR1 SSHAT and CDR2 FNYEAQ (reference sequence). The CDR3 length is 15 residues. The CDR3 region is CASSMTGTGYHEQYF. The CDR3 DNA is TGTGCTAGCAGCATGACCGGGACAGGGTATCACGAGCAGTACTTC.

This clone was counted once. V gene TRBV4-2 combines with J gene TRBJ1-2; no firm D call. The germline V and J ends were trimmed by 0 bases and 4 bases, with 6 bases remaining between them. Germline CDR1 LGHNA, CDR2 YNFKEQ. The CDR3 covers 13 residues. The CDR3 DNA sequence: TGTGCCAGCAGCCAAGATCCCCTCTATGGCTACACCTTC. Translated: CASSQDPLYGYTF.

This clone was seen only a few times. This chain links TRBV6-5 with TRBJ2-2; 7 bases map to TRBD1. CDR1 is MNHEY, CDR2 SVGAGI, per germline. CDR3 length: 13 amino acids. The ends lost 8 bases at V and 6 bases at J; junction bases unmatched: 6. DNA for the CDR3: TGTGCCAGCGAGGGGGCGGTGGCCGGGGAGCTGTTTTTT. Protein sequence: CASEGAVAGELFF.

This clone has only a few counts. The chain joins TRBV11-2 to TRBJ1-4; 8 nucleotides match TRBD1. The CDR3 covers 15 residues. V lost 5 bases, J lost 8 bases, and 10 bases stayed unmatched. CDR1 and CDR2 (germline): SGHAT, FQNNGV. CDR3 sequence: CASSPLGQGGEKLFF. The CDR3, as DNA: TGTGCCAGCAGCCCCCTAGGACAGGGAGGGGAAAAACTGTTTTTT.

CDR3: CASSLRTSGTNEKLFF. CDR3 nucleotide sequence: TGTGCCAGCAGTTTAAGGACCTCGGGGACTAATGAAAAACTGTTTTTT. This chain links TRBV28 with TRBJ1-4; D gene unclear. The CDR3 has 16 amino acids. V lost 2 bases and J 2 bases, leaving 12 bases between the germline ends. Germline V lookup: CDR1 MDHEN, CDR2 SYDVKM. The full variable domain, in which reference TRBV28 and TRBJ1-4 provide the parts outside the CDR3, is DVKVTQSSRYLVKRTGEKVFLECVQDMDHENMFWYRQDPGLGLRLIYFSYDVKMKEKGDIPEGYSVSREKKERFSLILESASTNQTSMYLCASSLRTSGTNEKLFFGSGTQLSVL.

This clone was seen only a few times. J is TRBJ2-7 and V is TRBV9; TRBD2 is a possible D gene (5 bases). This CDR3 has 15 amino acids. The germline CDR1 and CDR2 sequences are SGDLS and YYNGEE. V was clipped by 0 bases and J by 7 bases, with 17 bases between them. CDR3 sequence: CASSVGSAATLEQYF. The CDR3 DNA follows: TGTGCCAGCAGCGTAGGTAGCGCAGCCACCTTGGAGCAGTACTTC.

The genes are TRBV2 and TRBJ2-2, with 7 nucleotides matching TRBD2. CDR1 and CDR2 (germline): SNHLY, FYNNEI. V was pared by 5 bases and J by 4 bases, with 4 bases of the junction left unmatched. The CDR3 length is 14 residues. This CDR3 is CASSPTSVTGELFF. The CDR3 DNA follows: TGTGCCAGCAGTCCTACTAGCGTCACCGGGGAGCTGTTTTTT.

A few counts support this clone. The gene calls are TRBV5-1 and TRBJ1-2; the match to TRBD1 covers 9 bases. The length of the CDR3 is 14 residues. Trimming cost V 5 bases and J 8 bases; bases outside gene matches: 10. CDR1 and CDR2 from the germline V gene are SGHRS and YFSETQ. In DNA form, the CDR3 reads TGCGCCAGCAGTAATACAGGGGGCGCCGGGGGCTACACCTTC. Protein: CASSNTGGAGGYTF.

The chain joins TRBV11-2 to TRBJ2-1; 11 positions match TRBD1. Germline V gene lookup returns CDR1 SGHAT and CDR2 FQNNGV. V shed 5 bases, J shed 10 bases, and the junction held 10 bases outside the gene matches. This CDR3 region has 15 residues. The CDR3 DNA reads TGTGCCAGCAGCCTAGGGGACAGGGGGGGTCTGGAGCAGTTCTTC. Translating it yields CASSLGDRGGLEQFF.

This clone was picked up many times. The chain joins TRBV5-1 to TRBJ2-7; D is uncertain. The germline gives CDR1 SGHRS, CDR2 YFSETQ. V shed 4 bases and J shed 0 bases, with 11 bases lying between them. The CDR3 runs 14 residues. CDR3 DNA sequence: TGCGCCAGCAGCACCCAGGCCCACTCCTACGAGCAGTACTTC. Amino acids: CASSTQAHSYEQYF.

The rearrangement uses TRBV18 and TRBJ1-4, with 8 bases lining up with TRBD1. This CDR3 comprises 16 residues. V dropped 5 bases and J dropped 0; count of bases not matched to a gene: 5. Germline V gives CDR1 KGHSH, CDR2 LQKENI. CDR3 in amino acids: CASSSLQGATNEKLFF. In DNA, the CDR3 is TGTGCCAGCTCATCCTTACAGGGGGCAACTAATGAAAAACTGTTTTTT.

The count of this clone is one. V gene TRBV27 combines with J gene TRBJ2-6; no clear D gene. CDR1 and CDR2 from the germline V gene are MNHEY and SMNVEV (reference sequence). V shed 4 bases and J shed 5 bases, with 9 bases lying between them. CDR3 length: 14 residues. The CDR3 spells CASSSRTRANVLTF. The CDR3 DNA sequence: TGTGCCAGCAGTTCCAGAACCAGGGCCAACGTCCTGACTTTC. The full variable domain, with the rest looked up from reference TRBV27 and TRBJ2-6, is EAQVTQNPRYLITVTGKKLTVTCSQNMNHEYMSWYRQDPGLGLRQIYYSMNVEVTDKGDVPEGYKVSRKEKRNFPLILESPSPNQTSLYFCASSSRTRANVLTFGAGSRLTVL.

The CDR3 DNA reads as TGTGCCAGCAGCCAAGAAAAGACTCTCCGGGGAGATACGCAGTATTTT. This codes for CASSQEKTLRGDTQYF. This rearrangement joins TRBV3-1 (or the pseudogene TRBV3-2) to TRBJ2-3; TRBD2 might be the D (5 bases). CDR1 and CDR2 (germline): LGHDT, YNNKEL (reference sequence). V dropped 0 bases and J dropped 5 bases, with 15 bases sitting between them. The CDR3 spans 16 residues.

V gene TRBV16 combines with J gene TRBJ2-7, with D perhaps matching TRBD1 (6 bases). Per the germline V gene, CDR1 is KGHSY and CDR2 is FQNENV. The CDR3 loop spans 14 amino acids. With 3 bases removed from V and 2 bases from J, the gap between germline ends came to 11 bases. The CDR3 DNA sequence: TGTGCCAGCAGCCATACCAAGGGGGCCTACGAGCAGTACTTC. It codes for CASSHTKGAYEQYF.

The chain uses TRBV28 and TRBJ1-2; 9 bases map to TRBD1. The J segment lost 3 bases and the V segment lost 1 base, leaving 3 bases of the junction unmatched. CDR1 MDHEN and CDR2 SYDVKM come from the germline V gene. CDR3 size: 15 residues. CDR3 DNA: TGTGCCAGCAGTTTATACGGACAGGGGTACTATGGCTACACCTTC. It yields the protein CASSLYGQGYYGYTF.

This clone has more than one count but fewer than ten. This chain links TRBV30 with TRBJ2-7; tentatively, D is TRBD1 (6 bases). Germline V gene lookup returns CDR1 GTSNPN and CDR2 SVGIG (reference sequence). V was shortened by 4 bases and J by 5 bases, with 9 bases between the two germline ends. The CDR3 is 11 amino acids. The CDR3 loop is CAWTDRNEQYF. The CDR3 DNA follows: TGTGCCTGGACCGACAGGAACGAGCAGTACTTC.

This clone was picked up a small number of times. The rearrangement uses TRBV6-4 and TRBJ1-2, with 7 bases aligning to TRBD1. Trimming cost V 6 bases and J 7 bases; bases outside gene matches: 8. Germline-derived CDR1 and CDR2 are MRHNA and SNTAGT. The CDR3 is 13 residues long. CDR3 sequence (DNA): TGTGCCAGCAGCTCACAGGGGAATGGTGGCTACACCTTC. Protein product: CASSSQGNGGYTF.

Remarks on this clone: Its ends do not fully match the called genes, so a read error is possible. This chain's CDR3 is CASSLGGEANYGYTF. In nucleotides, the CDR3 is TGTGCTAGCAGCTTAGGGGGGGAAGCTAACTATGGCTACACCTTC. The chain combines TRBV7-7 with TRBJ1-2, with D possibly being TRBD1 (6 bases). This CDR3 has 15 residues. CDR1 is SSHAT, CDR2 FNYEAQ, per germline (reference sequence).

J is TRBJ2-3 and V is TRBV27; D might be TRBD2 (5 bases). V was clipped by 2 bases and J by 9 bases, with 12 bases between them. CDR3 size: 13 residues. Germline lookup yields CDR1 MNHEY and CDR2 SMNVEV (reference sequence). The CDR3 loop reads CASSLQRAWTQYF. The CDR3 DNA is TGTGCCAGCAGTTTACAGAGGGCTTGGACGCAGTATTTT.

This clone showed up just a few times. The chain links TRBV11-2 to TRBJ1-1; possible D gene TRBD1, 5 bases. Trimming cost V 3 bases and J 11 bases, with 13 bases left between them. Per germline, CDR1 SGHAT and CDR2 FQNNGV. There are 12 residues in the CDR3. This chain's CDR3 is CASSFQRGDAFF. CDR3 bases: TGTGCCAGCAGCTTCCAGCGGGGGGACGCTTTCTTT.

The chain links TRBV6-5 to TRBJ2-7; tentatively, D is TRBD2 (6 bases). The CDR3 runs 14 residues. V shed 6 bases and J shed 4 bases, with 16 bases lying between them. Per the germline V gene, CDR1 is MNHEY and CDR2 is SVGAGI. CDR3 coding DNA: TGTGCCAGCAGCGCGAGCGGGCCCACATACGAGCAGTACTTC. This gives the protein CASSASGPTYEQYF.

The chain employs TRBV11-2 and TRBJ2-7; tentative D call: TRBD2 (5 bases). Germline V gene data show CDR1 as SGHAT and CDR2 as FQNNGV. Trimming stripped 2 bases from V and 6 bases from J, with 11 bases between. This CDR3 is built from 13 residues. CDR3 amino acids: CASSLRPRGEQYF. Here the CDR3 DNA reads TGTGCCAGCAGCTTAAGGCCCCGGGGCGAGCAGTACTTC.

The chain has TRBV12-3 or TRBV12-4 and TRBJ2-7; D gene unclear. This CDR3 region has 12 residues. The V end was cut by 3 bases, the J end by 6 bases, with 9 bases between. The DNA for the CDR3 is TGTGCCAGCAGTTTCCGACGCGGCGAGCAGTACTTC. Encoded protein: CASSFRRGEQYF.

This rearrangement joins TRBV3-1 (or the pseudogene TRBV3-2) to TRBJ2-5; 8 positions match TRBD2. There are 15 residues in the CDR3. Looked up from germline, CDR1 is LGHDT and CDR2 is YNNKEL (reference sequence). The J segment lost 2 bases and the V segment lost 4 bases, leaving 6 bases of the junction unmatched. CDR3 nucleotides: TGTGCCAGCAGCCCCCGGGAGGGGCTACAAGAGACCCAGTACTTC. Its protein is CASSPREGLQETQYF.